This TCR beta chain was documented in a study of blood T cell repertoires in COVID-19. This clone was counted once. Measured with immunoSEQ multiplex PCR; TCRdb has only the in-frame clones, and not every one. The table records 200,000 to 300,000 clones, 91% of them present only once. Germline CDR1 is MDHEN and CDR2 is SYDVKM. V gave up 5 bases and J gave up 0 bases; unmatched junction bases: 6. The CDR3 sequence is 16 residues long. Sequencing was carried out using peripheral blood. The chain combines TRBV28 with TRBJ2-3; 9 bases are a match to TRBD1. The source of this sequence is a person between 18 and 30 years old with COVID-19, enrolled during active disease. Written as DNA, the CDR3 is TGTGCCAGCAGTATACAAGGGACAGGGAGCACAGATACGCAGTATTTT. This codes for CASSIQGTGSTDTQYF.